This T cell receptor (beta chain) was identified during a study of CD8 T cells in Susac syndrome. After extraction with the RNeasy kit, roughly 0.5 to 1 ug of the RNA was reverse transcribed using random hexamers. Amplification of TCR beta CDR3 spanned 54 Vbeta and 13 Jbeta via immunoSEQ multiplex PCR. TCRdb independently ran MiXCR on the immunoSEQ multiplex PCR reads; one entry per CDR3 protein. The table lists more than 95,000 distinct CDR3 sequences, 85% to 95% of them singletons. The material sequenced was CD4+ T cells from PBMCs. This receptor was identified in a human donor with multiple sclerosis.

CDR3 amino acids: CASSFTGVSYEQYF. Written as DNA, the CDR3 is TGTGCCAGCAGCTTCACAGGGGTCTCCTACGAGCAGTACTTC. The chain is built from TRBV7-2 and TRBJ2-7; the match to TRBD1 covers 7 bases. The V and J ends lost 3 bases and 0 bases, in that order; junction bases with no gene match: 2. Germline V lookup: CDR1 SGHTA, CDR2 FQGNSA. The CDR3 loop spans 14 amino acids.